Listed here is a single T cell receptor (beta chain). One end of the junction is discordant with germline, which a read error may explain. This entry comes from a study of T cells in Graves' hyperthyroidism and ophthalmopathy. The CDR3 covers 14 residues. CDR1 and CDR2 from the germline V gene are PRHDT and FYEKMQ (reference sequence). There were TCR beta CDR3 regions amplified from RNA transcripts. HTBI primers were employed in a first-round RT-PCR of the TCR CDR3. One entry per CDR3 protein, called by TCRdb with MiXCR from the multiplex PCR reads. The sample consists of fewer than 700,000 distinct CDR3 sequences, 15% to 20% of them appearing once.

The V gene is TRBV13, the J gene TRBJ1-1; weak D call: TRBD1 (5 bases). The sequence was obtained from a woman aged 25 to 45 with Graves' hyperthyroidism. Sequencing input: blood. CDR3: CASSQEFRGTEAFF. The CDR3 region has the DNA TGCGCCAGCAGCCAAGAATTCCGGGGGACTGAAGCTTTCTTT. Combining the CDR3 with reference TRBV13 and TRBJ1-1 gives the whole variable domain AAGVIQSPRHLIKEKRETATLKCYPIPRHDTVYWYQQGPGQDPQFLISFYEKMQSDKGSIPDRFSAQQFSDYHSELNMSSLELGDSALYFCASSQEFRGTEAFFGQGTRLTVV.